Each of the 14 T cell receptor beta chains below was sequenced from the same sample in a study of CD8 T cells in ankylosing spondylitis listed by TCRdb under 2017. Overall study results and their limits: A TCR beta motif of seven or eight highly homologous amino acid variants appeared characteristic of blood from ankylosing spondylitis patients.

The library was obtained by 5' RACE. For sequencing, an Illumina HiSeq 2500 was employed. Using fastp at Q25 and MiXCR, TCRdb reprocessed the public reads and kept productive beta chains. Each record represents a unique CDR3 protein, reported with the most common genes and DNA among its rows. The sample table shows a few hundred thousand distinct CDR3 sequences, and about 12% are seen once. The ten biggest clones cover nearly 7% of the sample. No antigen has been assigned to these receptors. The sample taken for sequencing was blood, either unsorted or a sorted T cell fraction (not recorded which). These receptors came from a male donor with ankylosing spondylitis.

As concerns this clonotype: A read error is possible here, since a much larger clone lies one base away. The rearrangement uses TRBV4-1 and TRBJ1-4; D not resolved. Germline V gene sequence: CDR1 MGHRA, CDR2 YSYEKL. The V end was cut by 4 bases, the J end by 6 bases, with 15 bases between. This CDR3 is 15 amino acids long. CDR3 in DNA: TGCGCCAGCAGCCGCGAGACATCGGCCGATGAAAAACTGTTTTTT. It yields the protein CASSRETSADEKLFF.

This clonotype was seen only a few times. This rearrangement joins TRBV10-3 to TRBJ2-3, with 10 bases fitting TRBD2. From germline, CDR1 is ENHRY and CDR2 SYGVKD. Unmatched junction bases numbered 10, after V lost 5 bases and J lost 2 bases. This CDR3 is built from 17 residues. CDR3 sequence reads: CAISPRRLAGDTDTQYF. The CDR3 coding sequence is TGTGCCATCAGTCCAAGGCGGCTAGCGGGAGACACAGATACGCAGTATTTT.

The table lists this clonotype with many counts. This rearrangement joins TRBV11-1 to TRBJ1-1; TRBD1 might be the D (5 bases). The V and J ends lost 1 base and 6 bases respectively, with 15 bases between them. The CDR3 is 15 amino acids. Germline values: CDR1 SGHAT, CDR2 FQDESV (reference sequence). The CDR3 region is CASSLGDHTGPEAFF. The CDR3 region has the DNA TGTGCCAGCAGCTTAGGGGACCATACGGGCCCTGAAGCTTTCTTT.

This sequence joins TRBV12-3 or TRBV12-4 and TRBJ2-2; 8 nucleotides agree with TRBD1. Trimming cost V 6 bases and J 6 bases; bases outside gene matches: 9. This CDR3 has 15 residues. CDR3 nucleotide sequence: TGTGCCAGCAGCCGGGACAGGTCGGCGTCCGGGGAGCTGTTTTTT. It codes for CASSRDRSASGELFF.

This clonotype was seen at least ten times. The genes are TRBV24-1 and TRBJ2-7; 7 positions agree with TRBD1. Germline V gene sequence: CDR1 KGHDR, CDR2 SFDVKD. V was pared by 4 bases and J by 3 bases, with 8 bases of the junction left unmatched. The length of the CDR3 is 15 residues. The DNA for the CDR3 is TGTGCCACCAGTGAATGTACGGACAGGTTCTACGAGCAGTACGTC. Its protein is CATSECTDRFYEQYV.

This clonotype was seen only a few times. The rearrangement uses TRBV7-9 and TRBJ2-3, with D possibly TRBD1 on 5 matching bases. Germline V gene lookup returns CDR1 SEHNR and CDR2 FQNEAQ (reference sequence). V lost 5 bases and J lost 5, with 14 bases in between. This CDR3 has 14 residues. CDR3 loop: CASSHIRVGDTQYF. CDR3 coding DNA: TGTGCCAGCAGCCACATCAGGGTGGGAGATACGCAGTATTTT.

This rearrangement joins TRBV3-1 to TRBJ2-5, with TRBD2 as a possible D gene (6 bases). The germline V gene has CDR1 LGHDT and CDR2 YNNKEL (reference sequence). The CDR3 is 13 amino acids. Trimming shortened V by 1 base and J by 5 bases, and 8 bases separated the two germline ends. The CDR3 loop reads CASSQAGDETQYF. The DNA of the CDR3 is TGTGCCAGCAGCCAAGCGGGGGACGAGACCCAGTACTTC.

This rearrangement joins TRBV9 to TRBJ2-2; 8 bases match TRBD1. Per germline, CDR1 SGDLS and CDR2 YYNGEE. The CDR3 runs to 15 residues. The V segment lost 0 bases and the J segment 7 bases; nucleotides outside the gene matches: 5. CDR3 sequence: CASSVAGGAGGELFF. CDR3 bases: TGTGCCAGCAGCGTAGCAGGGGGCGCGGGCGGGGAGCTGTTTTTT.

The rearrangement joins TRBV5-6 to TRBJ2-7; 7 positions agree with TRBD2. Trimming cost V 0 bases and J 6 bases; bases outside gene matches: 3. Germline assignment: CDR1 SGHDT and CDR2 YYEEEE. The CDR3 runs to 13 residues. CDR3 loop: CASSLEAGAEQYV. In DNA form, the CDR3 reads TGTGCCAGCAGCTTGGAGGCGGGAGCCGAGCAGTACGTC.

This clonotype was observed many times. The chain has TRBV12-3 or TRBV12-4 and TRBJ2-7; D call uncertain. This CDR3 is 11 amino acids long. Trimming removed 6 bases from V and 3 bases from J, with 6 bases in between. This chain's CDR3 is CASSPHYEQYF. CDR3 nucleotide sequence: TGTGCCAGCAGCCCCCACTACGAGCAGTACTTC.

This chain's CDR3 is CASSPSQAETQYF. The CDR3 nucleotides are TGTGCCAGCTCACCAAGCCAGGCGGAGACCCAGTACTTC. J is TRBJ2-5 and V is TRBV18; no definite D call. This CDR3 is built from 13 residues. CDR1 and CDR2 from the germline V gene are KGHSH and LQKENI. Trimming shortened V by 2 bases and J by 5 bases, and 9 bases separated the two germline ends. Together with reference TRBV18 and TRBJ2-5, the CDR3 gives the full variable domain: NAGVMQNPRHLVRRRGQEARLRCSPMKGHSHVYWYRQLPEEGLKFMVYLQKENIIDESGMPKERFSAEFPKEGPSILRIQQVVRGDSAAYFCASSPSQAETQYFGPGTRLLVL.

This clonotype was counted a few times. The chain employs TRBV2 and TRBJ2-5; D remains unclear. Trimming took off 8 bases at V and 0 bases at J, with 13 bases between the two ends. The CDR3 is 14 residues long. The germline CDR1 and CDR2 sequences are SNHLY and FYNNEI. The CDR3, as DNA: TGTGCCAGCTGGATCTCGCCAGACCAAGAGACCCAGTACTTC. This translates into CASWISPDQETQYF.

This clonotype was counted a few times. The J gene is TRBJ2-1, the V gene TRBV7-8, with unresolved D. CDR3 length: 14 amino acids. Trimming removed 8 bases at V and 5 bases at J, with 16 bases between. The V gene's germline CDR1 is SGHVS and CDR2 FQNEAQ. The CDR3 bases are TGTGCCAGCCAATGGCGGCTACATAACAATGAGCAGTTCTTC. Amino acids: CASQWRLHNNEQFF.

This clonotype was seen a few times. This chain links TRBV3-1 with TRBJ2-2, with D possibly TRBD1 on 6 matching bases. CDR3 length: 14 amino acids. V dropped 1 base and J dropped 7 bases, with 10 bases sitting between them. CDR1 is LGHDT and CDR2 is YNNKEL in the germline V gene (reference sequence). The CDR3 here is CASSQGGHGGELFF. The DNA of the CDR3 is TGTGCCAGCAGCCAAGGGGGGCACGGCGGGGAGCTGTTTTTT.